What follows are 20 T cell receptor beta chains derived from one specimen sequenced in a study of blood T cell repertoires in COVID-19. This table comes from immunoSEQ multiplex PCR, and its TCRdb copy is limited to in-frame clones, with some not included. The table lists roughly 73,000 clones, around four fifths of them singletons. Input material: peripheral blood. The receptor set was obtained from a woman aged 55-75 years with acute or convalescent COVID-19.

The J gene is TRBJ2-1, the V gene TRBV19; D possibly corresponds to TRBD1 (8 bases). The CDR3 sequence is 15 residues long. The V end lost 4 bases, the J end lost 3 bases, and 13 bases lay between the germline ends. Germline V gives CDR1 LNHDA, CDR2 SQIVND (reference sequence). For the CDR3, the DNA is TGTGCCAGTAGTACACAGGGGGGGGTCTACAATGAGCAGTTCTTC. It specifies CASSTQGGVYNEQFF.

The rearrangement uses TRBV6-5 and TRBJ1-1, with 7 bases identical to TRBD1. V shed 10 bases, J shed 1 base, and the junction held 6 bases outside the gene matches. The CDR3 covers 13 residues. Germline-derived CDR1 and CDR2 are MNHEY and SVGAGI. CDR3 region: CATGDRGNTEAFF. CDR3 nucleotide sequence: TGTGCCACCGGGGACAGAGGGAACACTGAAGCTTTCTTT.

The gene calls are TRBV29-1 and TRBJ1-1; D is ambiguous. Trimming stripped 4 bases from V and 0 bases from J, with 12 bases between. The germline CDR1 and CDR2 sequences are SQVTM and ANQGSEA. This CDR3 has 14 residues. CDR3 in amino acids: CSVARSSLNTEAFF. CDR3 DNA: TGCAGCGTTGCCAGGTCTTCACTGAACACTGAAGCTTTCTTT.

The V and J genes are TRBV9 and TRBJ2-5; TRBD2 matches 7 bases. V was clipped by 0 bases and J by 1 base; unmatched bases: 0. CDR3 length: 14 residues. The germline CDR1 and CDR2 sequences are SGDLS and YYNGEE. Here the CDR3 reads CASSVASGQETQYF. The CDR3 DNA sequence: TGTGCCAGCAGCGTAGCTAGCGGCCAAGAGACCCAGTACTTC.

This sequence joins TRBV19 and TRBJ2-3, with TRBD1 as a possible D gene (5 bases). Germline assignment: CDR1 LNHDA and CDR2 SQIVND (reference sequence). The CDR3 spans 14 residues. Trimming removed 3 bases at V and 4 bases at J, with 11 bases between. The CDR3 region has the DNA TGTGCCAGTAGTATTGGGCAGGGTCCAGATACGCAGTATTTT. Translated: CASSIGQGPDTQYF.

The V call is TRBV21-1, the J call TRBJ1-1; the table's D gene call, TRBD1, was not cross checked with the DNA. TRBV21-1 is a pseudogene. CDR3 length: 15 residues. The CDR3 nucleotides read TGTGCCAGCAGCAGTCAGGGACAGGTTAACACTGAAGCTTTCTTT. It specifies CASSSQGQVNTEAFF.

The chain joins TRBV10-1 to TRBJ1-1; D gene uncertain. Germline CDR1 reads WNHNN; CDR2 reads SYGVQD (reference sequence). Trimming removed 3 bases at V and 5 bases at J, with 10 bases between. The CDR3 spans 13 residues. The CDR3 spells CASSEFRGTEAFF. In DNA, the CDR3 is TGCGCCAGCAGTGAATTCAGAGGGACTGAAGCTTTCTTT.

The CDR3 loop is CASSLDRTNGYTF. CDR3 DNA: TGTGCCAGCAGCTTGGACAGGACAAATGGCTACACCTTC. This chain connects TRBV5-6 to TRBJ1-2; D is perhaps TRBD1 (5 bases). CDR1 and CDR2 (germline): SGHDT, YYEEEE. The V end lost 0 bases, the J end lost 6 bases, and 9 bases lay between the germline ends. CDR3 size: 13 residues.

Written as DNA, the CDR3 is TGTGCCCTCAAACCAGGGGACAGGGGGCTTTCACCCCTCCACTTT. This gives the protein CALKPGDRGLSPLHF. The chain recombines TRBV2 with TRBJ1-6; 12 nucleotides align to TRBD1. J lost 9 bases, V lost 11 bases, and 11 bases had no gene match. The V gene's germline CDR1 is SNHLY and CDR2 FYNNEI. The CDR3 totals 15 residues.

The chain couples TRBV28 to TRBJ2-3; the match to TRBD2 covers 7 bases. The ends lost 8 bases at V and 1 base at J; junction bases unmatched: 3. CDR1 is MDHEN and CDR2 is SYDVKM in the germline V gene. This CDR3 has 13 amino acids. The CDR3 sequence: CASQRGGTDTQYF. DNA for the CDR3: TGTGCCAGCCAGCGGGGAGGCACAGATACGCAGTATTTT.

The chain joins TRBV3-1 (or the pseudogene TRBV3-2) to TRBJ1-2; no firm D call. With 1 base removed from V and 4 bases from J, the gap between germline ends came to 13 bases. In germline, CDR1 is LGHDT, CDR2 YNNKEL (reference sequence). CDR3 length: 15 residues. CDR3 nucleotide sequence: TGTGCCAGCAGCCAAGGTCAGGTCGTCGCCTATGGCTACACCTTC. It is translated as CASSQGQVVAYGYTF.

This rearrangement joins TRBV7-9 to TRBJ1-2; D unresolved. V dropped 2 bases and J dropped 3 bases, with 13 bases sitting between them. Germline lookup yields CDR1 SEHNR and CDR2 FQNEAQ (reference sequence). This CDR3 has 15 residues. The CDR3 DNA sequence: TGTGCCAGCAGCTTATGGCCAGGCAAGCACTATGGCTACACCTTC. This sequence encodes CASSLWPGKHYGYTF.

This chain links TRBV20-1 with TRBJ2-3, with D possibly being TRBD1 (6 bases). Germline CDR1 is DFQATT and CDR2 is SNEGSKA (reference sequence). V dropped 3 bases and J dropped 2 bases, with 15 bases sitting between them. This CDR3 is built from 15 residues. The CDR3 nucleotides are TGCAGTGCTAGTGGGGGCCCCGGCACCACAGATACGCAGTATTTT. It is translated as CSASGGPGTTDTQYF.

The J gene is TRBJ1-3, the V gene TRBV3-1 (or the pseudogene TRBV3-2), with 9 nucleotides matching TRBD1. V shed 1 base and J 2 bases; nucleotides not matched to a gene: 0. In germline, CDR1 is LGHDT, CDR2 YNNKEL (reference sequence). CDR3 length: 15 amino acids. The CDR3, as DNA: TGTGCCAGCAGCCAAGGGACAGGGGCTGGAAACACCATATATTTT. Protein product: CASSQGTGAGNTIYF.

The chain joins TRBV9 to TRBJ1-2, with D possibly TRBD1 on 6 matching bases. Germline CDR1 and CDR2: SGDLS and YYNGEE. The V and J ends lost 3 bases and 8 bases respectively, with 17 bases between them. The CDR3 is 14 residues long. The CDR3 region has the DNA TGTGCCAGCAGCGGGGCCTGGGACATTGGGGGCTACACCTTC. The encoded protein is CASSGAWDIGGYTF.

This clone was observed a few times. The V gene is TRBV6-2 or TRBV6-3, the J gene TRBJ1-3; D is undetermined. The V end lost 5 bases, the J end lost 4 bases, and 12 bases lay between the germline ends. Germline-derived CDR1 and CDR2 are MNHEY and SVGEGT. This CDR3 is 14 amino acids long. The CDR3 spells CASSQTQTGNTIYF. As DNA, the CDR3 is TGTGCCAGCAGTCAGACACAGACGGGAAACACCATATATTTT.

This chain uses TRBV27 with TRBJ1-5; TRBD1 matches at 7 bases. CDR3 length: 15 amino acids. CDR1 MNHEY and CDR2 SMNVEV come from the germline V gene (reference sequence). V dropped 6 bases and J dropped 2; count of bases not matched to a gene: 7. The CDR3 protein is CASSHYGTGNQPQHF. The CDR3 nucleotides are TGTGCCAGCAGCCACTACGGGACAGGCAATCAGCCCCAGCATTTT.

The V call is TRBV4-1, the J call TRBJ1-6, with D possibly TRBD1 on 6 matching bases. Germline V gene data show CDR1 as MGHRA and CDR2 as YSYEKL. Trimming took 0 bases from V and 6 from J, leaving 15 bases between them. The CDR3 has 17 amino acids. Here the CDR3 reads CASSQDSSGHLNSPLHF. The CDR3 bases are TGCGCCAGCAGCCAAGATTCCTCGGGACACCTTAATTCACCCCTCCACTTT.

This clone was seen a single time. The chain recombines TRBV13 with TRBJ1-6, with D tentatively TRBD1 (5 bases). Germline V gives CDR1 PRHDT, CDR2 FYEKMQ (reference sequence). V gave up 6 bases and J gave up 10 bases, with 19 bases separating them. This CDR3 is built from 15 residues. The CDR3 here is CASSRVGGLQSPLHF. For the CDR3, the DNA is TGTGCCAGCAGTCGAGTCGGGGGGTTACAATCACCCCTCCACTTT.

This rearrangement joins TRBV9 to TRBJ2-1, with 9 positions matching TRBD2. CDR3 size: 14 residues. The ends lost 1 base at V and 10 bases at J; junction bases unmatched: 6. Germline lookup yields CDR1 SGDLS and CDR2 YYNGEE. This CDR3 reads CASSVQVAGEEQFF. CDR3 DNA: TGTGCCAGCAGCGTACAGGTAGCGGGAGAAGAGCAGTTCTTC.